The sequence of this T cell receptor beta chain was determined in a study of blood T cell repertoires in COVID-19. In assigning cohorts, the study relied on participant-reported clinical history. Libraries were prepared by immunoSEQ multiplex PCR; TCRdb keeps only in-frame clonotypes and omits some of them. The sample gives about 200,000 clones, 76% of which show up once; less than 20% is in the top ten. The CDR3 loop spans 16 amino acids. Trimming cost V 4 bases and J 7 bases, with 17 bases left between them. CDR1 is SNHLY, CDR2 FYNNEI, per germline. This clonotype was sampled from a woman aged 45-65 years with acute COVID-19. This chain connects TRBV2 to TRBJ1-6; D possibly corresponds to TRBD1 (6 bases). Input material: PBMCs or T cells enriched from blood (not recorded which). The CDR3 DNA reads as TGTGCCAGCAGTGCCCCGGGGGGGCTGAGGAATTCACCCCTCCACTTT. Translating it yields CASSAPGGLRNSPLHF. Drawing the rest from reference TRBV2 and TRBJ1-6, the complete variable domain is EPEVTQTPSHQVTQMGQEVILRCVPISNHLYFYWYRQILGQKVEFLVSFYNNEISEKSEIFDDQFSVERPDGSNFTLKIRSTKLEDSAMYFCASSAPGGLRNSPLHFGNGTRLTVT.